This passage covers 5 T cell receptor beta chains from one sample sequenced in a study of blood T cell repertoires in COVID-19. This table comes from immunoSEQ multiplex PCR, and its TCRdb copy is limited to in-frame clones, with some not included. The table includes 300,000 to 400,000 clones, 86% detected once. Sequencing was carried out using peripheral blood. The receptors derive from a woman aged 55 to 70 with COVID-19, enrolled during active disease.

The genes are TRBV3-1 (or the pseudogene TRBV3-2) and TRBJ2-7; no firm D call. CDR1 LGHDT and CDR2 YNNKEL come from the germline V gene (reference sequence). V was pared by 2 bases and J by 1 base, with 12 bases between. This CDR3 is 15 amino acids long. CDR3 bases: TGTGCCAGCAGCCAACCTTCGTGGGCGTCCTACGAGCAGTACTTC. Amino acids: CASSQPSWASYEQYF.

The CDR3 nucleotides are TGTGCCACCAGCAGAGGACAGGGTTTGGACCCCTACGAGCAGTACTTC. It is translated as CATSRGQGLDPYEQYF. The chain combines TRBV15 with TRBJ2-7; TRBD1 agrees at 7 bases. Germline lookup yields CDR1 LNHNV and CDR2 YYDKDF (reference sequence). The CDR3 is 16 residues long. The V gene end was trimmed by 1 base and the J gene end by 2 bases; junction bases not matched to a gene: 8.

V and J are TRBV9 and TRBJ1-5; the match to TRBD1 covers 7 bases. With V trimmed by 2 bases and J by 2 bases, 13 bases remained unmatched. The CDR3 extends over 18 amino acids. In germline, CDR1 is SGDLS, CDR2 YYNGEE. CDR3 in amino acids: CASSVEGASPWGNQPQHF. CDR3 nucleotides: TGTGCCAGCAGCGTTGAGGGGGCATCCCCGTGGGGCAATCAGCCCCAGCATTTT.

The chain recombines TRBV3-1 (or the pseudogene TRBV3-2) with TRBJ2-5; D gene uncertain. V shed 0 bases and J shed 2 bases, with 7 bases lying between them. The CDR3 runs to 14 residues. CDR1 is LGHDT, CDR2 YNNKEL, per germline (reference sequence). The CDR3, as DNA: TGTGCCAGCAGCCAAGATTACGGTCAAGAGACCCAGTACTTC. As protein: CASSQDYGQETQYF.

Here the CDR3 DNA reads TGTGCCAGCAGTTACGGGACTAGTGACACAGATACGCAGTATTTT. It specifies CASSYGTSDTDTQYF. The chain is built from TRBV6-5 and TRBJ2-3; 8 bases are shared with TRBD2. Trimming at V came to 2 bases and at J to 2 bases, leaving 3 bases not matched to a gene. CDR1 is MNHEY and CDR2 is SVGAGI in the germline V gene. CDR3 length equals 15 residues.